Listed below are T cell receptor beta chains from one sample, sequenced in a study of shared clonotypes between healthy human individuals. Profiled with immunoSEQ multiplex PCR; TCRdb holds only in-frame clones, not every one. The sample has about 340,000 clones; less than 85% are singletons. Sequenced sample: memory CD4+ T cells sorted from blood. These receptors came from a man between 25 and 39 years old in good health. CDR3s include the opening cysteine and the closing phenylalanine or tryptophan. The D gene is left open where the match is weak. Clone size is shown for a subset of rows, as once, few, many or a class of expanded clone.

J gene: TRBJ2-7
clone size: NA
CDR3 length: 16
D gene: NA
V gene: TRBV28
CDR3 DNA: TGTGCCAGCAGTTTAACCCCACAGCGGAGCTCCTACGAGCAGTACTTC
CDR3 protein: CASSLTPQRSSYEQYF

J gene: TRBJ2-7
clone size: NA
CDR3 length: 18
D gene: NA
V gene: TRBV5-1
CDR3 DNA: TGCGCCAGCAGCTCTAGAGGCCCAACAGCTACCAAGACCTACGAGCAGTACTTC
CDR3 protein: CASSSRGPTATKTYEQYF

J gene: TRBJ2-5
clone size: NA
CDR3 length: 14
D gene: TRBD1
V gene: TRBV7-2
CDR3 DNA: TGTGCCAGCAGTATAAGACAGGGATCGGAGACCCAGTACTTC
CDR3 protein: CASSIRQGSETQYF

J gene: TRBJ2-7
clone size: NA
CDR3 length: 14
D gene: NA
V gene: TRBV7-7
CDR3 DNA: TGTGCCAGCAGCCCCGGACAGCATCCCTACGAGCAGTACTTC
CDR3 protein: CASSPGQHPYEQYF

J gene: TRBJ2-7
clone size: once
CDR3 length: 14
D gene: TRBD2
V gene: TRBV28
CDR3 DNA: TGTGCCAGCAGCCGTACTAGCGGGAGATACGAGCAGTACTTC
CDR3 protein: CASSRTSGRYEQYF

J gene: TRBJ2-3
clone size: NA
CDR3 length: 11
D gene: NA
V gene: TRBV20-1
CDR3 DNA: TGCAGTCTGCGAAGCCGAGGGACGCAGTATTTT
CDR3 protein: CSLRSRGTQYF

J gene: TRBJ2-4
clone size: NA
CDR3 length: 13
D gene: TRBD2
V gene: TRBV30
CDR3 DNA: TGTGCCTGGAGTGTCAGCGGGAGGAACATTCAGTACTTC
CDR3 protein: CAWSVSGRNIQYF

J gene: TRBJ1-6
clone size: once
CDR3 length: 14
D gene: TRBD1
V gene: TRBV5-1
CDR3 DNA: TGCGCCAGCAGCTCAGGGACAGGAAATTCACCCCTCCACTTT
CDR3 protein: CASSSGTGNSPLHF

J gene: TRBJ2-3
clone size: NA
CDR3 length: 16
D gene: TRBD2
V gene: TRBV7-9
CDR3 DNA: TGTGCCAGCAGCTGGCCCCTAGCGGGGAGCACAGATACGCAGTATTTT
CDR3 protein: CASSWPLAGSTDTQYF

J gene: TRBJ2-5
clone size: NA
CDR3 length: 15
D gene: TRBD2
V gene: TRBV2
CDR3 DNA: TGTGCCAGCAGTCGCAATGGACTAGCGGAAGAGACCCAGTACTTC
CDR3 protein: CASSRNGLAEETQYF

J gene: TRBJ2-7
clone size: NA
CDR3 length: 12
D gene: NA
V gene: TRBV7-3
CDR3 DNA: TGTGCCAGCAGCTCATCCCCCTACGAGCAGTACTTC
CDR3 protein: CASSSSPYEQYF

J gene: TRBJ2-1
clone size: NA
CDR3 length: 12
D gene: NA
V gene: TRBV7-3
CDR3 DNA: TGTGCCAGCAGCTTAAACCTCAATGAGCAGTTCTTC
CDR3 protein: CASSLNLNEQFF

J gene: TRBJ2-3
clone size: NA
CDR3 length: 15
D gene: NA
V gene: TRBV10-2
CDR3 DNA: TGCGCCAGCACCTGGGGGCGGGATCGCACAGATACGCAGTATTTT
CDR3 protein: CASTWGRDRTDTQYF

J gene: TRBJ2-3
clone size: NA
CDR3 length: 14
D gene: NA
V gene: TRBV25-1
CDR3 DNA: TGTGCCAGCAGTGAATCTCACAGCACAGATACGCAGTATTTT
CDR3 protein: CASSESHSTDTQYF

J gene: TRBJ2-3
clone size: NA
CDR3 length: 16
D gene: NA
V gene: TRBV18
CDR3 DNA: TGTGCCAGCTCCCCAATCCCTCCAGCACGACCAGATACGCAGTATTTT
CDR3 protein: CASSPIPPARPDTQYF

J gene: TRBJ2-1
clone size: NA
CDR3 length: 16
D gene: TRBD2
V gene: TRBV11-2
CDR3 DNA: TGTGCCAGCAGCCCTACCAGCGGGAGGGCCCTCGTTGAGCAGTTCTTC
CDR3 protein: CASSPTSGRALVEQFF

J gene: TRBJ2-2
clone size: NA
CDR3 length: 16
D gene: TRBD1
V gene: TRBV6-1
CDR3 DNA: TGTGCCAGCAGTGTCCGGGACAGGACGTACACCGGGGAGCTGTTTTTT
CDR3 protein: CASSVRDRTYTGELFF

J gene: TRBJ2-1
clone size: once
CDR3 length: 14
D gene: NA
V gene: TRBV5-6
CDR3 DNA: TGTGCCAGCAGCTCCCTTGCGGCCTACAATGAGCAGTTCTTC
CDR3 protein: CASSSLAAYNEQFF

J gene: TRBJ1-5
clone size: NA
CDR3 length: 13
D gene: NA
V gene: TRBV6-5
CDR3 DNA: TGTGCCAGCAGTTACTTCCGAGGACAGCCCCAGCATTTT
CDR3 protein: CASSYFRGQPQHF

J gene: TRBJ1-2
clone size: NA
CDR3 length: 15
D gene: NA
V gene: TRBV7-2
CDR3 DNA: TGTGCCAGCAGCCCAACCGGGCAGTCTAACTATGGCTACACCTTC
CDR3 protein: CASSPTGQSNYGYTF

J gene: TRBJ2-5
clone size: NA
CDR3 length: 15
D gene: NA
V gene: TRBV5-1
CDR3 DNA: TGCGCCAGCAGCTTCGGGGGAGGCGGTCAAGAGACCCAGTACTTC
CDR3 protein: CASSFGGGGQETQYF

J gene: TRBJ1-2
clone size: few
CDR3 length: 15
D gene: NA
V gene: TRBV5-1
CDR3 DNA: TGCGCCAGCAGCTTGGCCACGAACTCTAACTATGGCTACACCTTC
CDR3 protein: CASSLATNSNYGYTF

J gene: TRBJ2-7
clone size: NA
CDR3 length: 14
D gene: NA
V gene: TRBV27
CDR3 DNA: TGTGCCAGCAGTCTGAGAGGGGCGCGATACGAGCAGTACTTC
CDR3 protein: CASSLRGARYEQYF

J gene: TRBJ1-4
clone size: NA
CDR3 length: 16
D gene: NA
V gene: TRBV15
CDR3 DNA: TGTGCCACCAGCGGGAGCGCGACACCCTGGCGTGAAAAACTGTTTTTT
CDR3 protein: CATSGSATPWREKLFF

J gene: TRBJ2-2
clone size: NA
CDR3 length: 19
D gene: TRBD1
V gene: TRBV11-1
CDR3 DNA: TGTGCCAGCAGCCTCTCCTATAAAGCACAGGGGTATCACACCGGGGAGCTGTTTTTT
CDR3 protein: CASSLSYKAQGYHTGELFF

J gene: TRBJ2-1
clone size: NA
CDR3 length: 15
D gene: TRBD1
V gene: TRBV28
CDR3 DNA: TGTGCCAGCAGTTTCAGGGGGCACGGTTACAATGAGCAGTTCTTC
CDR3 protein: CASSFRGHGYNEQFF

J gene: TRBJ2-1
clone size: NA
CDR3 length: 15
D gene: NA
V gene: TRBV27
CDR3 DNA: TGTGCCAGCACCCCTTCGCAGCCTGGGGGCAATGAGCAGTTCTTC
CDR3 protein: CASTPSQPGGNEQFF

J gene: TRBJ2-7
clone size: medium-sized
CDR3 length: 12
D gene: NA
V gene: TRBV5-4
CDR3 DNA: TGTGCCAGCAGCTTGAGTGGGTACGAGCAGTACTTC
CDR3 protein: CASSLSGYEQYF

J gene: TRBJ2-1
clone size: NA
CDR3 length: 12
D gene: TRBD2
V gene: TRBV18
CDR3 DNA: TGTGCCAGCTCAGGGACTAGCGGGAGTTTCATCTTC
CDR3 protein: CASSGTSGSFIF

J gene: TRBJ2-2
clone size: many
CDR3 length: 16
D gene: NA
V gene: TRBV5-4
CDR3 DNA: TGTGCCAGCAGCTGGAAGGGAAAACGGGACACCGGGGAGCTGTTTTTT
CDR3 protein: CASSWKGKRDTGELFF

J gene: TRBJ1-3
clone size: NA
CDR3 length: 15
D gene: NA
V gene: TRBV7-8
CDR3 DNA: TGTGCCAGCAGCTTAGATGCCCACTCTGGAAACACCATATATTTT
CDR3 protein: CASSLDAHSGNTIYF

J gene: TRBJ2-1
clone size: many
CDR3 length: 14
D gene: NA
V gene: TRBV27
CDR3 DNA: TGTGCCAGCAGTTGGTCTACCTCATACAATGAGCAGTTCTTC
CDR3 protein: CASSWSTSYNEQFF

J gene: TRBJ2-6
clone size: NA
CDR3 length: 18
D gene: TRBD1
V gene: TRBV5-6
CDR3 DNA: TGTGCCAGCAGCTTGAATAACAGGGGAAGGTCTGGGGCCAACGTCCTGACTTTC
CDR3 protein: CASSLNNRGRSGANVLTF

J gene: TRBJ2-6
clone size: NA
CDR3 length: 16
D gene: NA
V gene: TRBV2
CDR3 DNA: TGTGCCAGCAGTGAGCTGGGGGCCCCTGGGGCCAACGTCCTGACTTTC
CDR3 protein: CASSELGAPGANVLTF

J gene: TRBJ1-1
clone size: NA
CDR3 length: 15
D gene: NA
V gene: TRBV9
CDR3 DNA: TGTGCCAGCAGCGTAGTGTCAGGATGGAACACTGAAGCTTTCTTT
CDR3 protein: CASSVVSGWNTEAFF

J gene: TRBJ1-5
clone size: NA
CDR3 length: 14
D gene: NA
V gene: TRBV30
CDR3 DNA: TGTGCCTGGGGTGGGCAGGGCCTCAATCAGCCCCAGCATTTT
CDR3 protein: CAWGGQGLNQPQHF

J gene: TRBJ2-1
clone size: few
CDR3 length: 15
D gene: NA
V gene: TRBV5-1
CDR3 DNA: TGCGCCAGCAGCTTGGACGGGAGCTCCTACAATGAGCAGTTCTTC
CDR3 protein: CASSLDGSSYNEQFF

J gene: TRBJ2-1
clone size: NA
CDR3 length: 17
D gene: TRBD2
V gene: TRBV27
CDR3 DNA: TGTGCCAGCAGTTTATTTAGCGGGGCCCCAAAGTACAATGAGCAGTTCTTC
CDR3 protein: CASSLFSGAPKYNEQFF

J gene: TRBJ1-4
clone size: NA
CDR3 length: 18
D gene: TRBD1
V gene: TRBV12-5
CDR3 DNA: TGTGCTAGTGGTTTTGGGACAGCGGATGTTCGAAGGAATGAAAAACTGTTTTTT
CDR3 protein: CASGFGTADVRRNEKLFF

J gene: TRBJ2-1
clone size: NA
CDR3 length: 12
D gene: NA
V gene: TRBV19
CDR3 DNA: TGTGCCAGTAGAAAGGACTACAATGAGCAGTTCTTC
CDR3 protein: CASRKDYNEQFF

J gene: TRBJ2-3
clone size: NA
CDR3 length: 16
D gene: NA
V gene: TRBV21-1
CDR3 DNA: TGTGCCAGCAGCAAAGGTACTAGCGGGATCGTAGATACGCAGTATTTT
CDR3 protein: CASSKGTSGIVDTQYF

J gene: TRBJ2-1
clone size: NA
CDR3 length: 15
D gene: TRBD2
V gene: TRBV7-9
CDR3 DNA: TGTGCCAGCAGCCCGTTAGCGGGCTCCTACAATGAGCAGTTCTTC
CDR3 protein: CASSPLAGSYNEQFF

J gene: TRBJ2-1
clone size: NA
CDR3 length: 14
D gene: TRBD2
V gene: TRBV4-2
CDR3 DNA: TGTGCCAGCAGCCAGGTAGCGGGAGACAATGAGCAGTTCTTC
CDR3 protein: CASSQVAGDNEQFF

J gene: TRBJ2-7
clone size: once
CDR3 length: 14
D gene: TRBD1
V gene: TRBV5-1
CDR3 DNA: TGCGCCAGCAGCCCCCTACAGGGGCCCTACGAGCAGTACTTC
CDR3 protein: CASSPLQGPYEQYF

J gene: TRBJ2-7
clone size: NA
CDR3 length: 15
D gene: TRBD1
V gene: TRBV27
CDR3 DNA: TGTGCCAGCAGTTTTTTGGGACAGGACACTAATGAGCAGTACTTC
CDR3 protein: CASSFLGQDTNEQYF

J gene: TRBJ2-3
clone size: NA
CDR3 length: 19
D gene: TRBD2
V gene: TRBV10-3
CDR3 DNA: TGTGCCATCAGTCCCTCCGGGACTAGCGGGAGGGACCGCACAGATACGCAGTATTTT
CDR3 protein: CAISPSGTSGRDRTDTQYF

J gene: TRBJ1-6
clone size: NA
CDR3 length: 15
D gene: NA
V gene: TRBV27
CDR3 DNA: TGTGCCAGCAGTTCCCCCGGGGAATGGGGTTCACCCCTCCACTTT
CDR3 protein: CASSSPGEWGSPLHF

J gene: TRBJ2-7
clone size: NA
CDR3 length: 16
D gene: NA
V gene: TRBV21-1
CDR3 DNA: TGTGCCAGCAGCAAAGCGCTGAACACTGGGACCTACGAGCAGTACTTC
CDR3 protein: CASSKALNTGTYEQYF

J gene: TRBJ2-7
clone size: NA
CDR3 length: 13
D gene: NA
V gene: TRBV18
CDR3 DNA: TGTGCCAGCTCACCAACGGTCGACTACGAGCAGTACTTC
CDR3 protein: CASSPTVDYEQYF

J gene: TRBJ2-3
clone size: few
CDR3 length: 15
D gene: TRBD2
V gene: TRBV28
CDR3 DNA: TGTGCCAGCAGTTTTATCGCGGGAGGAACAGATACGCAGTATTTT
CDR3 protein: CASSFIAGGTDTQYF

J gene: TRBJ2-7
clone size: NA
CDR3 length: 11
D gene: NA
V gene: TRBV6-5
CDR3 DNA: TGTGCCAGCAGTTACGGCTCCGAGCAGTACTTC
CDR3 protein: CASSYGSEQYF

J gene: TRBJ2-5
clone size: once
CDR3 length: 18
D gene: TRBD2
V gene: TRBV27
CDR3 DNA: TGTGCCAGCAGCCAAATACCTGGGACTAGCGCTGCACAAGAGACCCAGTACTTC
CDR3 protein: CASSQIPGTSAAQETQYF

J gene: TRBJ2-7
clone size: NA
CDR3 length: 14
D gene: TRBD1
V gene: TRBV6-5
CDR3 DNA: TGTGCCAGCAGTTCGCCGGGACAGGGCTACGAGCAGTACTTC
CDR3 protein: CASSSPGQGYEQYF

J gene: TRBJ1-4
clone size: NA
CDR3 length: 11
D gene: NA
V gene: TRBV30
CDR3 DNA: TGTGCCTGGACTGGAAATGAAAAACTGTTTTTT
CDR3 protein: CAWTGNEKLFF